The 31 T cell receptor beta chains in this list originate from one sample, sequenced in a study of T-cell reconstitution after alpha-beta-depleted transplantation in children. Preparation of the TCRbeta library used unique molecular identifiers. One entry per CDR3 protein results from TCRdb running MiXCR on the PCR reads. The sample records about a million distinct CDR3 sequences, roughly 31% being singletons. This material consisted of PBMCs, mostly from graft donor cells, taken 360 days after TCRalphabeta/CD19-depleted stem cell transplant. Source of these receptors: a boy younger than two who had a stem cell transplant for SCID, so the T cells may come from the graft donor.

The chain recombines TRBV7-7 with TRBJ2-5, with 10 bases lining up with TRBD2. The junction had 4 bases not matched to a gene; V was cut back by 4 bases and J by 2 bases. Looked up from germline, CDR1 is SSHAT and CDR2 is FNYEAQ (reference sequence). CDR3 length: 15 residues. CDR3: CASSSPSGGQETQYF. As DNA, the CDR3 is TGTGCCAGCAGCTCCCCTAGCGGGGGTCAAGAGACCCAGTACTTC.

V is TRBV20-1 and J is TRBJ1-1; tentative D call: TRBD1 (6 bases). Per the germline V gene, CDR1 is DFQATT and CDR2 is SNEGSKA (reference sequence). This CDR3 has 14 residues. V was cut by 1 base and J by 4 bases, with 13 bases left in between. In DNA form, the CDR3 reads TGCAGTGCTAGAGGAAAATTAGGGGGCACTGAAGCTTTCTTT. It encodes CSARGKLGGTEAFF.

The chain carries TRBV27 and TRBJ2-7; 7 bases match TRBD2. The CDR3 contains 13 residues. Germline CDR1 is MNHEY and CDR2 is SMNVEV (reference sequence). Trimming took 3 bases from V and 6 from J; bases not matched to a gene: 5. CDR3 residues: CASSFDPSGEQYF. Written as DNA, the CDR3 is TGTGCCAGCAGTTTCGACCCTAGCGGCGAGCAGTACTTC.

This chain connects TRBV20-1 to TRBJ2-1; D call uncertain. V was cut by 1 base and J by 10 bases, with 14 bases left in between. CDR3 length: 13 residues. CDR1 DFQATT and CDR2 SNEGSKA come from the germline V gene (reference sequence). The CDR3 coding sequence is TGCAGTGCTAGAGCCCCTCCCGTCGCCGAGCAGTTCTTC. Translated, it gives CSARAPPVAEQFF.

The gene calls are TRBV20-1 and TRBJ2-7, with 7 bases matching TRBD1. Germline loops: CDR1 DFQATT, CDR2 SNEGSKA (reference sequence). The V gene end was trimmed by 0 bases and the J gene end by 4 bases; junction bases not matched to a gene: 3. This CDR3 comprises 13 residues. The CDR3 spells CSARDLGQYEQYF. The CDR3 nucleotides are TGCAGTGCTAGAGATCTGGGACAGTACGAGCAGTACTTC.

In its sample, this clonotype was seen a few times. J is TRBJ1-2 and V is TRBV28; TRBD1 aligns across 7 bases. This CDR3 has 15 amino acids. The V gene's germline CDR1 is MDHEN and CDR2 SYDVKM. The ends lost 3 bases at V and 1 base at J; junction bases unmatched: 5. The CDR3 DNA sequence: TGTGCCAGCAGTTTGCCGGGACAGCGTAACTATGGCTACACCTTC. Its translation: CASSLPGQRNYGYTF.

The rearrangement links TRBV9 to TRBJ2-7; 11 nucleotides agree with TRBD2. Per the germline V gene, CDR1 is SGDLS and CDR2 is YYNGEE. This CDR3 is built from 18 residues. J lost 1 base, V lost 4 bases, and 13 bases had no gene match. The CDR3 spells CASSPTGTSGLISYEQYF. DNA for the CDR3: TGTGCCAGCAGCCCTACGGGGACTAGCGGCCTAATATCCTACGAGCAGTACTTC.

The V call is TRBV3-1, the J call TRBJ2-2; 7 nucleotides match TRBD2. The germline V gene has CDR1 LGHDT and CDR2 YNNKEL (reference sequence). Germline trimming cut 6 bases from V and 3 bases from J; bases unmatched to any gene: 16. CDR3 length equals 18 residues. The CDR3 is CASSWEGLGVHHTGELFF. CDR3 sequence (DNA): TGTGCCAGCAGTTGGGAGGGGTTAGGGGTCCATCACACCGGGGAGCTGTTTTTT.

This clonotype was detected a few times. The chain combines TRBV15 with TRBJ2-3, with TRBD2 matching over 12 bases. The V gene's germline CDR1 is LNHNV and CDR2 YYDKDF (reference sequence). The CDR3 runs 16 residues. Trimming at V came to 2 bases and at J to 4 bases, leaving 4 bases not matched to a gene. The CDR3 DNA reads TGTGCCACCAGCAGAAAGACTAGCGGGGGTGCAGATACGCAGTATTTT. Amino acids: CATSRKTSGGADTQYF.

J is TRBJ1-2 and V is TRBV21-1. TRBV21-1 is a pseudogene segment. The length of the CDR3 is 17 residues. The CDR3 bases are TGTGCCAGCAGCCCACTTGGGACGGGCCCCATGGACTATGGCTACACCTTC. Its translation: CASSPLGTGPMDYGYTF.

The J gene is TRBJ2-3, the V gene TRBV4-2; D uncertain. The CDR3 consists of 14 residues. Germline loops: CDR1 LGHNA, CDR2 YNFKEQ. Trimming pared 0 bases from V and 5 bases from J, leaving 9 bases between. As DNA, the CDR3 is TGTGCCAGCAGCCAAGAACCATACGGAGATACGCAGTATTTT. Protein product: CASSQEPYGDTQYF.

This chain uses TRBV10-3 with TRBJ2-7; D is unclear. CDR3 length: 15 residues. Trimming pared 3 bases from V and 0 bases from J, leaving 12 bases between. CDR1 is ENHRY, CDR2 SYGVKD, per germline. CDR3 DNA sequence: TGTGCCATCAGTGATCCAGGAATAAGCTCCTACGAGCAGTACTTC. It is translated as CAISDPGISSYEQYF.

The chain uses TRBV4-3 and TRBJ2-1; TRBD2 agrees at 9 bases. The CDR3 runs to 19 residues. Per the germline V gene, CDR1 is LGHNA and CDR2 is YSLEER. Unmatched junction bases numbered 9, after V lost 0 bases and J lost 0 bases. CDR3 sequence: CASSQDTSGGSSSYNEQFF. CDR3 bases: TGCGCCAGCAGCCAAGATACGAGCGGGGGGTCCAGCTCCTACAATGAGCAGTTCTTC.

The rearrangement links TRBV20-1 to TRBJ2-3; 9 bases agree with TRBD2. The CDR3 sequence is 14 residues long. J was trimmed by 3 bases and V by 6 bases; bases with no gene match: 7. CDR1 is DFQATT, CDR2 SNEGSKA, per germline (reference sequence). The CDR3 DNA is TGCAGTGCCCCACAGCGGGGGGTAACAGATACGCAGTATTTT. Translated, it gives CSAPQRGVTDTQYF.

This clonotype was counted many times. The chain recombines TRBV18 with TRBJ2-7, with a tentative D call TRBD1 (6 bases). The CDR3 length is 13 residues. The germline CDR1 and CDR2 sequences are KGHSH and LQKENI. Trimming took 8 bases from V and 1 from J, leaving 12 bases between them. The CDR3 is CASSRQGSYEQYF. DNA of the CDR3: TGTGCCAGCAGCCGTCAGGGGTCCTACGAGCAGTACTTC.

This clonotype was counted once. The V call is TRBV28, the J call TRBJ2-2; TRBD1 or TRBD2 may be the D gene (5 bases each). V lost 3 bases and J 3 bases, leaving 14 bases between the germline ends. This CDR3 spans 16 amino acids. Germline V lookup: CDR1 MDHEN, CDR2 SYDVKM. The CDR3 sequence: CASSFLTQGHTGELFF. The CDR3 DNA reads as TGTGCCAGCAGTTTTTTGACGCAGGGACACACCGGGGAGCTGTTTTTT.

This clonotype was observed a few times. CDR3 region: CASSVRAEQETQYF. CDR3 in DNA: TGTGCCAGCAGCGTAAGGGCGGAGCAAGAGACCCAGTACTTC. The J gene is TRBJ2-5, the V gene TRBV3-1, with unresolved D. Germline V gives CDR1 LGHDT, CDR2 YNNKEL (reference sequence). V gave up 5 bases and J gave up 2 bases, with 12 bases separating them. The length of the CDR3 is 14 residues.

This clonotype was observed a single time. This rearrangement joins TRBV29-1 to TRBJ1-4; tentatively, D is TRBD1 (6 bases). Trimming took 4 bases from V and 4 from J, leaving 10 bases between them. The CDR3 runs 13 residues. Germline V lookup: CDR1 SQVTM, CDR2 ANQGSEA. For the CDR3, the DNA is TGCAGCGTTGGTGGGGGCTTTAATGAAAAACTGTTTTTT. Its translation: CSVGGGFNEKLFF.

The chain carries TRBV28 and TRBJ1-1; 9 bases are shared with TRBD1. Trimming took 8 bases from V and 4 from J; bases not matched to a gene: 8. This CDR3 comprises 14 residues. The germline V gene encodes CDR1 MDHEN and CDR2 SYDVKM. The CDR3 is CASHLDRGGTEAFF. The CDR3 DNA is TGTGCCAGCCACCTAGACAGGGGGGGCACTGAAGCTTTCTTT. Full variable domain (missing parts from reference TRBV28 and TRBJ1-1): DVKVTQSSRYLVKRTGEKVFLECVQDMDHENMFWYRQDPGLGLRLIYFSYDVKMKEKGDIPEGYSVSREKKERFSLILESASTNQTSMYLCASHLDRGGTEAFFGQGTRLTVV.

This sequence joins TRBV5-1 and TRBJ2-5; D perhaps matches TRBD2 (6 bases). The germline CDR1 and CDR2 sequences are SGHRS and YFSETQ. This CDR3 has 13 residues. With 4 bases removed from V and 5 bases from J, the gap between germline ends came to 12 bases. CDR3 protein: CASSGGVRETQYF. CDR3 DNA: TGCGCCAGCAGCGGAGGGGTTCGGGAGACCCAGTACTTC.

This clonotype was picked up a small number of times. J is TRBJ2-6 and V is TRBV10-3, with a tentative D call TRBD1 (5 bases). Per germline, CDR1 ENHRY and CDR2 SYGVKD. The CDR3 totals 16 residues. Trimming took 2 bases from V and 0 from J, leaving 8 bases between them. CDR3 bases: TGTGCCATCAGTGAGCAGGGATTCTCTGGGGCCAACGTCCTGACTTTC. Protein sequence: CAISEQGFSGANVLTF.

In this sample, this clonotype turned up a few times. The V gene is TRBV15, the J gene TRBJ2-5; TRBD1 aligns across 8 bases. This CDR3 is built from 17 residues. The ends lost 0 bases at V and 5 bases at J; junction bases unmatched: 11. Per the germline V gene, CDR1 is LNHNV and CDR2 is YYDKDF (reference sequence). The CDR3 here is CATSREPGQGPNETQYF. CDR3 sequence (DNA): TGTGCCACCAGCAGAGAACCCGGACAGGGCCCTAACGAGACCCAGTACTTC.

The chain carries TRBV10-2 and TRBJ1-5; D gene uncertain. V was clipped by 3 bases and J by 9 bases, with 6 bases between them. There are 11 residues in the CDR3. In germline, CDR1 is WSHSY, CDR2 SAAADI. CDR3 sequence reads: CASSDPGPQHF. The DNA of the CDR3 is TGCGCCAGCAGTGACCCAGGGCCCCAGCATTTT.

This clonotype came up a few times. V and J are TRBV11-2 and TRBJ1-1; D gene ambiguous. The CDR3 is 14 amino acids. Germline CDR1 reads SGHAT; CDR2 reads FQNNGV. Between the trimmed V and J ends, which lost 3 bases and 1 base, there was a span of 9 bases. The CDR3 here is CASSFRLTNTEAFF. The CDR3 DNA follows: TGTGCCAGCAGCTTTAGGTTGACGAACACTGAAGCTTTCTTT.

This chain uses TRBV24-1 with TRBJ2-2, with no clear D. This CDR3 has 12 amino acids. The V and J ends lost 7 bases and 0 bases respectively, with 2 bases between them. In germline, CDR1 is KGHDR, CDR2 SFDVKD. The CDR3 DNA is TGTGCCACCAGCGCGAACACCGGGGAGCTGTTTTTT. The encoded protein is CATSANTGELFF.

Only a few counts were recorded for this clonotype. The chain couples TRBV2 to TRBJ2-3, with 8 bases aligning to TRBD1. Germline V gene data show CDR1 as SNHLY and CDR2 as FYNNEI. The J segment lost 5 bases and the V segment lost 3 bases, leaving 7 bases of the junction unmatched. There are 15 residues in the CDR3. CDR3 nucleotide sequence: TGTGCCAGCAGTGAGGAGGGACAGGTCGGAGATACGCAGTATTTT. Translated: CASSEEGQVGDTQYF.

The chain couples TRBV7-9 to TRBJ2-7; D remains ambiguous. Trimming cost V 3 bases and J 3 bases, with 6 bases left between them. Looked up from germline, CDR1 is SEHNR and CDR2 is FQNEAQ (reference sequence). The CDR3 contains 12 residues. The CDR3 region is CASSFTDYEQYF. Here the CDR3 DNA reads TGTGCCAGCAGCTTTACGGACTACGAGCAGTACTTC.

This clonotype was seen more than once but under ten times. The V call is TRBV6-5, the J call TRBJ1-1, with D possibly matching TRBD1 (6 bases). The CDR3 loop spans 13 amino acids. V was shortened by 2 bases and J by 6 bases, with 10 bases between the two germline ends. Germline V gene sequence: CDR1 MNHEY, CDR2 SVGAGI. The DNA for the CDR3 is TGTGCCAGCAGTTACGGCGGGGGCTCTGAAGCTTTCTTT. Residues: CASSYGGGSEAFF.

The chain links TRBV5-5 to TRBJ2-3, with unresolved D. Trimming pared 4 bases from V and 4 bases from J, leaving 13 bases between. The CDR3 loop spans 14 amino acids. Germline V gene lookup returns CDR1 SGHKS and CDR2 YYEKEE (reference sequence). CDR3 sequence (DNA): TGTGCCAGCAGCCGGAGTTACCAGGCAGATACGCAGTATTTT. It specifies CASSRSYQADTQYF.

The chain is built from TRBV2 and TRBJ1-2; D is uncertain. CDR1 is SNHLY and CDR2 is FYNNEI in the germline V gene. Trimming cost V 6 bases and J 2 bases, with 16 bases left between them. The CDR3 contains 15 residues. The CDR3 loop reads CASRALQIGNYGYTF. The DNA for the CDR3 is TGTGCCAGCAGGGCGTTGCAAATCGGGAACTATGGCTACACCTTC.

In this sample, this clonotype turned up a few times. In DNA, the CDR3 is TGTGCCAGCAGTGACTCCCAGGGTGGGACAGATACGCAGTATTTT. Translation: CASSDSQGGTDTQYF. The chain carries TRBV6-4 and TRBJ2-3, with D possibly matching TRBD1 (5 bases). Germline V lookup: CDR1 MRHNA, CDR2 SNTAGT. Deletions cut 0 bases from V and 3 bases from J, with 10 bases between. CDR3 length: 15 amino acids.